This T cell receptor (beta chain) was captured by sequencing in a study of blood T cell repertoires in COVID-19. Background on the study: Acute-phase and convalescent COVID-19 samples originated in the United States, Italy and Spain. Sample material is recorded as cDNA or gDNA derived from T cells, B-cell-depleted T cells, or PBMCs.

In the authors' workflow: By means of reference gene primer amplification, nucleated cell counts were estimated. Data came from immunoSEQ multiplex PCR; TCRdb stores just in-frame clones and leaves some out. V, J and clone size are taken as reported in that table, and D and trimming were inferred from the DNA itself. The table lists some 98,000 clones, about 80% of them singletons. The CDR3 covers 15 residues. J lost 4 bases, V lost 6 bases, and 7 bases had no gene match. Germline V CDR1 and CDR2: LNHDA, SQIVND (reference sequence). V is TRBV19 and J is TRBJ2-2, with 8 bases that match TRBD1. Sequencing was performed on peripheral blood. The TCR comes from a man between 65 and 85 years old with acute or convalescent COVID-19. CDR3: CASRGRTGITGELFF. The CDR3 DNA follows: TGTGCCAGTAGGGGTAGGACAGGGATCACCGGGGAGCTGTTTTTT. Drawing the rest from reference TRBV19 and TRBJ2-2, the complete variable domain is DGGITQSPKYLFRKEGQNVTLSCEQNLNHDAMYWYRQDPGQGLRLIYYSQIVNDFQKGDIAEGYSVSREKKESFPLTVTSAQKNPTAFYLCASRGRTGITGELFFGEGSRLTVL.